The next 6 T cell receptor beta chains were all read from a single sample in a study of CD8 T cells in Susac syndrome. Random hexamers primed reverse transcription of 0.5 to 1 ug RNA. MiXCR, run by TCRdb on the immunoSEQ multiplex PCR reads, gives a single entry per CDR3 protein. The sample yields over 130,000 distinct CDR3 sequences, 85% to 95% seen once. Sequenced input: CD4+ T cells from PBMCs. All receptors derive from a human donor with Susac syndrome.

This clonotype has just one count. The V call is TRBV12-3 or TRBV12-4, the J call TRBJ2-5, with a possible D match to TRBD1 (6 bases). This CDR3 spans 14 amino acids. Deletions cut 2 bases from V and 0 bases from J, with 7 bases between. The CDR3 sequence: CASSLRGYQETQYF. CDR3 bases: TGTGCCAGCAGTTTAAGGGGGTACCAAGAGACCCAGTACTTC.

The chain is built from TRBV5-1 and TRBJ2-7, with D hard to call. Germline assignment: CDR1 SGHRS and CDR2 YFSETQ. The V and J ends lost 0 bases and 2 bases respectively, with 12 bases between them. This CDR3 has 15 amino acids. CDR3 loop: CASSLEPRSAYEQYF. The CDR3 nucleotides read TGCGCCAGCAGCTTGGAACCGCGGAGCGCCTACGAGCAGTACTTC. Supplemented by reference TRBV5-1 and TRBJ2-7, the full variable domain reads KAGVTQTPRYLIKTRGQQVTLSCSPISGHRSVSWYQQTPGQGLQFLFEYFSETQRNKGNFPGRFSGRQFSNSRSEMNVSTLELGDSALYLCASSLEPRSAYEQYFGPGTRLTVT.

The rearrangement links TRBV20-1 to TRBJ2-7; 8 bases map to TRBD2. The V gene end was trimmed by 0 bases and the J gene end by 2 bases; junction bases not matched to a gene: 9. The CDR3 runs 16 residues. Germline CDR1 is DFQATT and CDR2 is SNEGSKA (reference sequence). The CDR3 coding sequence is TGCAGTGCTAGAGAGGCGCGGCGGGGGGCCACCTACGAGCAGTACTTC. Encoded protein: CSAREARRGATYEQYF.

V usage is TRBV20-1 and J usage is TRBJ2-5, with D perhaps matching TRBD1 (6 bases). Per germline, CDR1 DFQATT and CDR2 SNEGSKA (reference sequence). V shed 5 bases and J shed 5 bases, with 15 bases lying between them. This CDR3 has 13 residues. CDR3 in DNA: TGCAGTGCTCGGACAGAGAACAAGGAGACCCAGTACTTC. Residues: CSARTENKETQYF.

The chain is built from TRBV28 and TRBJ1-6, with 7 bases matching TRBD1. The J segment lost 9 bases and the V segment lost 8 bases, leaving 7 bases of the junction unmatched. CDR3 length: 13 residues. CDR1 and CDR2 from the germline V gene are MDHEN and SYDVKM. CDR3 region: CASAGQKSSPLHF. CDR3 sequence (DNA): TGTGCCAGCGCGGGACAGAAGAGTTCACCCCTCCACTTT.

The chain recombines TRBV12-3 or TRBV12-4 with TRBJ1-1, with 9 bases that match TRBD1. This CDR3 is built from 14 residues. V was pared by 6 bases and J by 2 bases, with 4 bases of the junction left unmatched. The CDR3 DNA sequence: TGTGCCAGCAGCCCCACAGGGGGCAACACTGAAGCTTTCTTT. Its translation is CASSPTGGNTEAFF.